This entry lists 11 T cell receptor beta chains sequenced from one sample in a study of control samples from healthy donors and cancer patients. TCRdb keeps only in-frame clones here, not all; method: immunoSEQ multiplex PCR. The data hold 75,000 to 90,000 clones, with over 75% observed a single time. Specimen: blood. These receptors were collected from a woman between 40 and 50 years old in good health.

The rearrangement joins TRBV24-1 to TRBJ2-6; D is uncertain. The V gene's germline CDR1 is KGHDR and CDR2 SFDVKD. This CDR3 contains 14 residues. Trimming shortened V by 4 bases and J by 0 bases, and 3 bases separated the two germline ends. CDR3 in amino acids: CATSENSGANVLTF. The CDR3 DNA is TGTGCCACCAGTGAGAACTCTGGGGCCAACGTCCTGACTTTC.

The V and J genes are TRBV9 and TRBJ2-1; 9 positions agree with TRBD1. The CDR3 is 17 residues long. Germline V gives CDR1 SGDLS, CDR2 YYNGEE. Trimming removed 4 bases from V and 5 bases from J; junction bases left unmatched: 13. CDR3 protein: CASSHKTTGTGNNEQFF. In nucleotides, the CDR3 is TGTGCCAGCAGCCATAAAACAACCGGGACAGGGAACAATGAGCAGTTCTTC.

Only one count was recorded for this clone. V is TRBV3-1 (or the pseudogene TRBV3-2) and J is TRBJ2-5; the D gene is possibly TRBD1 (6 bases). CDR3 size: 15 residues. Per germline, CDR1 LGHDT and CDR2 YNNKEL (reference sequence). Trimming removed 3 bases from V and 1 base from J, with 12 bases in between. CDR3 loop: CASSHYRARQETQYF. CDR3 bases: TGTGCCAGCAGCCATTACAGGGCACGCCAAGAGACCCAGTACTTC.

The gene calls are TRBV4-3 and TRBJ1-3, with 7 bases fitting TRBD1. The CDR3 sequence is 15 residues long. V lost 1 base and J lost 5; bases outside the gene matches: 5. CDR1 and CDR2 from the germline V gene are LGHNA and YSLEER. The CDR3 nucleotides read TGCGCCAGCAGCCAAGCCCAGGGGGGTCGAAACACCATATATTTT. It specifies CASSQAQGGRNTIYF.

This clone was seen a few times. This sequence joins TRBV28 and TRBJ1-1, with TRBD1 identical over 7 bases. Trimming took 4 bases from V and 1 from J; bases not matched to a gene: 3. CDR3 length equals 14 residues. Germline V gene sequence: CDR1 MDHEN, CDR2 SYDVKM. CDR3 coding DNA: TGTGCCAGCAGTTCTACAGGGGAGAACACTGAAGCTTTCTTT. This sequence encodes CASSSTGENTEAFF.

This clone was seen once. The V and J genes are TRBV6-1 and TRBJ1-4; D possibly corresponds to TRBD1 (6 bases). Germline assignment: CDR1 MNHNS and CDR2 SASEGT. V gave up 2 bases and J gave up 4 bases, with 14 bases separating them. The CDR3 runs to 16 residues. DNA for the CDR3: TGTGCCAGCAGTGAAATGGGTGGGGGCTTTAATGAAAAACTGTTTTTT. Amino acid sequence: CASSEMGGGFNEKLFF.

The chain has TRBV27 and TRBJ1-4; D perhaps matches TRBD1 (6 bases). The CDR3 runs to 14 residues. V was shortened by 5 bases and J by 3 bases, with 10 bases between the two germline ends. The germline gives CDR1 MNHEY, CDR2 SMNVEV (reference sequence). CDR3 in DNA: TGTGCCAGCAGTCACGGGGGGCCTAATGAAAAACTGTTTTTT. Amino acids: CASSHGGPNEKLFF.

This clone was seen just once. The rearrangement links TRBV24-1 to TRBJ2-5; 7 positions agree with TRBD1. This CDR3 region has 16 residues. The trim removed 3 bases at V and 5 bases at J, leaving 11 bases unmatched. Looked up from germline, CDR1 is KGHDR and CDR2 is SFDVKD. The CDR3 region has the DNA TGTGCCACCAGTGATCCTATGGGTCAGGGGGTGGAGACCCAGTACTTC. Amino acid sequence: CATSDPMGQGVETQYF.

The chain combines TRBV7-2 with TRBJ2-3; D might be TRBD1 or TRBD2, each matching 5 bases. Germline-derived CDR1 and CDR2 are SGHTA and FQGNSA. This CDR3 has 14 residues. The V end was cut by 7 bases, the J end by 9 bases, with 20 bases between. The CDR3 spells CASTPGTALGTQYF. The CDR3 bases are TGTGCCAGCACCCCCGGGACCGCTCTCGGCACGCAGTATTTT.

V usage is TRBV3-1 (or the pseudogene TRBV3-2) and J usage is TRBJ1-2; 7 bases match TRBD1. The CDR3 is 15 amino acids. J lost 4 bases, V lost 7 bases, and 12 bases had no gene match. Germline V gene lookup returns CDR1 LGHDT and CDR2 YNNKEL (reference sequence). The CDR3 spells CASTHRGQNPYGYTF. The DNA of the CDR3 is TGTGCCAGCACCCACAGGGGACAAAACCCCTATGGCTACACCTTC.

This clone was observed a single time. The DNA of the CDR3 is TGTGCCAGCAGTGACAGGGGCTGGGATGGCTACACCTTC. Protein product: CASSDRGWDGYTF. The chain employs TRBV2 and TRBJ1-2, with D maybe TRBD1 (6 bases). The CDR3 totals 13 residues. Trimming took 3 bases from V and 6 from J, leaving 11 bases between them. The germline CDR1 and CDR2 sequences are SNHLY and FYNNEI.